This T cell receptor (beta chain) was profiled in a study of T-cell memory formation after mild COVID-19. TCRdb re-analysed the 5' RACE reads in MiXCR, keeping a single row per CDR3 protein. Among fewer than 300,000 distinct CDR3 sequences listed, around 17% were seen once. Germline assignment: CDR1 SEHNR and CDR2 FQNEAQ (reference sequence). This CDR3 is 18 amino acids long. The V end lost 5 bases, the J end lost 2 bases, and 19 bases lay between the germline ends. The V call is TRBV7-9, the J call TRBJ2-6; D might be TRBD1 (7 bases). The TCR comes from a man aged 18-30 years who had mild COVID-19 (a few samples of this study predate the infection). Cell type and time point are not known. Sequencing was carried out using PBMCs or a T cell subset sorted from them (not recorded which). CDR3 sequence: CASSPLQEGAPGANVLTF. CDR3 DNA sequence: TGTGCCAGCAGCCCGCTTCAGGAGGGGGCTCCTGGGGCCAACGTCCTGACTTTC.